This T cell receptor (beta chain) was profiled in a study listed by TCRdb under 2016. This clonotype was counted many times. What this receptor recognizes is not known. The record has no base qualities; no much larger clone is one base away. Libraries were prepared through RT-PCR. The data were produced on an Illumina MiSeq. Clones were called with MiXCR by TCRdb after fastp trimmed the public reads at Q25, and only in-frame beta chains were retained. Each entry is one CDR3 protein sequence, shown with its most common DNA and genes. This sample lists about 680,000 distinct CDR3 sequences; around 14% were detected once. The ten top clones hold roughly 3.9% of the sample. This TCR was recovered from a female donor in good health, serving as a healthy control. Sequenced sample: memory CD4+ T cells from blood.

The CDR3 corresponds to CASSFDRGGQPQHF. The nucleotide sequence reads as follows: TGCGCCAGCAGCTTCGACAGGGGTGGGCAGCCCCAGCATTTT. The chain is assembled from TRBV5-1 and TRBJ1-5; TRBD1 fits 8 bases in the junction. The germline V gene provides CDR1 SGHRS and CDR2 YFSETQ. The CDR3 contains 14 residues, cysteine and phenylalanine counted. CDR3 DNA only is kept here, 42 bases in frame from base 1. Trimming takes 2 bases off V and 7 bases off J; junction bases not matched to a gene: 5.